Listed here is a single T cell receptor (beta chain). This sample is part of a study of T cell changes during pregnancy in multiple sclerosis. The CDR3 length is 12 residues. The V and J ends lost 3 bases and 3 bases respectively, with 6 bases between them. CDR1 and CDR2 from the germline V gene are GTSNPN and SVGIG (reference sequence). This table comes from immunoSEQ multiplex PCR, and its TCRdb copy is limited to in-frame clones, with some not included. The repertoire holds tens of thousands of clones, with just over 90% as singletons. This receptor was taken from a female donor in good health, enrolled as a control in a pregnancy study. This sample comprised peripheral blood, obtained in the third trimester of pregnancy. The chain couples TRBV30 to TRBJ2-1; the D gene is possibly TRBD2 (6 bases). CDR3 DNA: TGTGCCTGGAGGCGGGGCTACAATGAGCAGTTCTTC. Protein product: CAWRRGYNEQFF.